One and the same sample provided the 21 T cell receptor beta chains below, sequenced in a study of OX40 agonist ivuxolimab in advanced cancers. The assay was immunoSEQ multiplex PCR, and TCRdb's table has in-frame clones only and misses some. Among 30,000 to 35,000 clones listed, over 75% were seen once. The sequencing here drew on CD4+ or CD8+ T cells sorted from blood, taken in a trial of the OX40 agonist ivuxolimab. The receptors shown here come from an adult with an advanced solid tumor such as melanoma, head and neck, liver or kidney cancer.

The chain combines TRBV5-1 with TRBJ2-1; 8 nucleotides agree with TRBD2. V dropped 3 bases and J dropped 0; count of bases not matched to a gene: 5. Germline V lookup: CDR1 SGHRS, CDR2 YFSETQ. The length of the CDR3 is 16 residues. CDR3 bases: TGCGCCAGCAGCTCCGACAGCGGGAGCTCCTACAATGAGCAGTTCTTC. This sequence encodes CASSSDSGSSYNEQFF.

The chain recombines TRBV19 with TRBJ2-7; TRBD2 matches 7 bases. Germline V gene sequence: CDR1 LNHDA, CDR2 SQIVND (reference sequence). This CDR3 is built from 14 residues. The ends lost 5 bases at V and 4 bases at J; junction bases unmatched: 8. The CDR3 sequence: CASSPQGGGYEQYF. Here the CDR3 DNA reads TGTGCCAGTAGTCCCCAGGGCGGGGGTTACGAGCAGTACTTC.

The CDR3 coding sequence is TGCGCCAGCAGCTTGGTGGGGACTTCCATCTCTGGGGCCAACGTCCTGACTTTC. Its translation: CASSLVGTSISGANVLTF. V is TRBV5-1 and J is TRBJ2-6; tentatively, D is TRBD2 (6 bases). The CDR3 is made up of 18 amino acids. Germline values: CDR1 SGHRS, CDR2 YFSETQ. V lost 0 bases and J lost 0, with 13 bases in between.

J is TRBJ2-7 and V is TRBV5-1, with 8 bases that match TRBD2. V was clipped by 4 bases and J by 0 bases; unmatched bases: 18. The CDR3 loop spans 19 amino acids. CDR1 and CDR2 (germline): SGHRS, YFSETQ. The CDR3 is CASSAWGAGELPRSYEQYF. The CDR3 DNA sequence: TGCGCCAGCAGCGCTTGGGGAGCGGGAGAGCTTCCCCGCTCCTACGAGCAGTACTTC.

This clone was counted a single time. The CDR3 nucleotides are TGTGCCAGCAGTGTTGGACTCTACGAGCAGTACTTC. It translates to CASSVGLYEQYF. The chain employs TRBV6-1 and TRBJ2-7, with D possibly being TRBD2 (5 bases). This CDR3 region has 12 residues. Per germline, CDR1 MNHNS and CDR2 SASEGT. V lost 4 bases, J lost 3 bases, and 7 bases lay in between.

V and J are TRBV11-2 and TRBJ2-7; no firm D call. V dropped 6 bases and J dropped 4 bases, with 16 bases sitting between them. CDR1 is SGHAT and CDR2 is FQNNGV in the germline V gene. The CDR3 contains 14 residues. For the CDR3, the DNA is TGTGCCAGCAGGGTCGCGAGCGCTGCATACGAGCAGTACTTC. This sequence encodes CASRVASAAYEQYF.

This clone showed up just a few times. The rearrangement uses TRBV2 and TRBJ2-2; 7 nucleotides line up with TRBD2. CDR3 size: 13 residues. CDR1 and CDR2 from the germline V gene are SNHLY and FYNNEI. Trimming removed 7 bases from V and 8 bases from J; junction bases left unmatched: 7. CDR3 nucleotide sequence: TGTGCCAGCATAGGACTAGTCCCTGGGGAGCTGTTTTTT. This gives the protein CASIGLVPGELFF.

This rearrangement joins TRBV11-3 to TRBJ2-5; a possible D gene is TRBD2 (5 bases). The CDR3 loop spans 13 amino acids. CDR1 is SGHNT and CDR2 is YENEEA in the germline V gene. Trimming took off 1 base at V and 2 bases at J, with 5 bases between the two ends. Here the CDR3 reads CASSLGRQETQYF. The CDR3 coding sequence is TGTGCCAGCAGCTTAGGGAGGCAAGAGACCCAGTACTTC.

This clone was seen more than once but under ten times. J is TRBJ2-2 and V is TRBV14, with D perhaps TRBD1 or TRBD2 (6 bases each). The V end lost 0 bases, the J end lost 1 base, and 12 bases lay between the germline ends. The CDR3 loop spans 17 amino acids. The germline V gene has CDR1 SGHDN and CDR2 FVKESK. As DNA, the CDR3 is TGTGCCAGCAGCCAAGAAGGCGGGACACTGAACACCGGGGAGCTGTTTTTT. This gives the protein CASSQEGGTLNTGELFF. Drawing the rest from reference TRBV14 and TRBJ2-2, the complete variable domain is EAGVTQFPSHSVIEKGQTVTLRCDPISGHDNLYWYRRVMGKEIKFLLHFVKESKQDESGMPNNRFLAERTGGTYSTLKVQPAELEDSGVYFCASSQEGGTLNTGELFFGEGSRLTVL.

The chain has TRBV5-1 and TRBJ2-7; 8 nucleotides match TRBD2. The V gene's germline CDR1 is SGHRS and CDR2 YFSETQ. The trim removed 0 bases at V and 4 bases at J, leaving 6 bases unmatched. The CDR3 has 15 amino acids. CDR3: CASSLGGLAVYEQYF. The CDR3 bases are TGCGCCAGCAGCTTGGGAGGACTAGCCGTTTACGAGCAGTACTTC.

The CDR3 DNA is TGTGCCAGCAGGAACAGGGGGCATACCGGGGAGCTGTTTTTT. This sequence encodes CASRNRGHTGELFF. V is TRBV28 and J is TRBJ2-2; 9 nucleotides match TRBD1. CDR1 is MDHEN and CDR2 is SYDVKM in the germline V gene. This CDR3 contains 14 residues. V dropped 6 bases and J dropped 5; count of bases not matched to a gene: 4.

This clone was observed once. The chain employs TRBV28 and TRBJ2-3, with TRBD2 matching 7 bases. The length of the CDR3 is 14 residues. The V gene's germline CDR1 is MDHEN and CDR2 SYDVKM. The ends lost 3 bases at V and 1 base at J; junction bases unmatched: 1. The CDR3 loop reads CASSFTSGTDTQYF. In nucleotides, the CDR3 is TGTGCCAGCAGTTTCACTAGCGGCACAGATACGCAGTATTTT.

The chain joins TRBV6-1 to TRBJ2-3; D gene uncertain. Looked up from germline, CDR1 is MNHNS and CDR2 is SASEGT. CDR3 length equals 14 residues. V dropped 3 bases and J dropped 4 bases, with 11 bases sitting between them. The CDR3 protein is CASSEVFGADTQYF. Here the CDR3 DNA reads TGTGCCAGCAGTGAGGTATTCGGTGCAGATACGCAGTATTTT.

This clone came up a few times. The chain's CDR3 is CASSPGQASNEQFF. For the CDR3, the DNA is TGCGCCAGCAGCCCGGGACAGGCTTCCAATGAGCAGTTCTTC. This sequence joins TRBV5-1 and TRBJ2-1, with 8 bases identical to TRBD1. Unmatched junction bases numbered 6, after V lost 4 bases and J lost 6 bases. The CDR3 is 14 amino acids. Germline CDR1 and CDR2: SGHRS and YFSETQ.

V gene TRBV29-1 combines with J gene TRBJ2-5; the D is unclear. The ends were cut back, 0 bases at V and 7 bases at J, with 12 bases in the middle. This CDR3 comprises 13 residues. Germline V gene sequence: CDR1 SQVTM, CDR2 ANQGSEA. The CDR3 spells CSVEDLQTGTQYF. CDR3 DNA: TGCAGCGTTGAAGATCTTCAGACTGGGACCCAGTACTTC.

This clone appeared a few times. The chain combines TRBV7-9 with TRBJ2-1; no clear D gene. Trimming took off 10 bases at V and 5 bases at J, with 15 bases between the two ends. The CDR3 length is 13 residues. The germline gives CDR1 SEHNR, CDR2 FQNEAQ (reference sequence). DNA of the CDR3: TGTGCCATCCAGCTGATACAGCACAATGAGCAGTTCTTC. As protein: CAIQLIQHNEQFF. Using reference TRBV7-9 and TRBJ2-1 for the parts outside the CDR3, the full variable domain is DTGVSQNPRHKITKRGQNVTFRCDPISEHNRLYWYRQTLGQGPEFLTYFQNEAQLEKSRLLSDRFSAERPKGSFSTLEIQRTEQGDSAMYLCAIQLIQHNEQFFGPGTRLTVL.

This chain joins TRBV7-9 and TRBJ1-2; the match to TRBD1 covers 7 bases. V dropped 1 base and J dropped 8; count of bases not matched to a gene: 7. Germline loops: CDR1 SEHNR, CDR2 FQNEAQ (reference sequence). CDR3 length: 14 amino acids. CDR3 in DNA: TGTGCCAGCAGCTTAGGAAGGACAGGAGAAGGCTACACCTTC. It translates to CASSLGRTGEGYTF.

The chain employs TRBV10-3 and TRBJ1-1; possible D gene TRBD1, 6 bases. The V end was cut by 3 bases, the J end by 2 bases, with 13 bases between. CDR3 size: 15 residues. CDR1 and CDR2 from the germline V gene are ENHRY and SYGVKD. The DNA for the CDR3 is TGTGCCATCAGTGACTTCGGACAGCCTAACACTGAAGCTTTCTTT. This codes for CAISDFGQPNTEAFF.

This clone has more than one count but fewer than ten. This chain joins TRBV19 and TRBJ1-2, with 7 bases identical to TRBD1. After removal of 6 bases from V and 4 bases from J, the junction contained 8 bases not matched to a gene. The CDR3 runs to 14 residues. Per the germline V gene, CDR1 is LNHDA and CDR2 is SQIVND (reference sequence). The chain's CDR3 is CASRPLGDSYGYTF. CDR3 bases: TGTGCCAGTAGACCTCTGGGGGACAGCTATGGCTACACCTTC.

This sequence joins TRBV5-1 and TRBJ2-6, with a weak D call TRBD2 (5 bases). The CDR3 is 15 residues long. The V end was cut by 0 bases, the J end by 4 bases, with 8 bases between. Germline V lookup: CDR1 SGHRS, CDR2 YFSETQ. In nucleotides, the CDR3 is TGCGCCAGCAGCTTGGGTGGGAGAGGGGCCAACGTCCTGACTTTC. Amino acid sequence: CASSLGGRGANVLTF.

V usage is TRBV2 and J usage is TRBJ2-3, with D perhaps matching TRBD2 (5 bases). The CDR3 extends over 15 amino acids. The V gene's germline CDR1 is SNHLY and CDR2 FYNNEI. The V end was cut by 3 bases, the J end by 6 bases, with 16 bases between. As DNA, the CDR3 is TGTGCCAGCAGTGATGAGCGGCCGGGGTTTGATACGCAGTATTTT. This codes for CASSDERPGFDTQYF.